This entry describes one TCR beta chain. Its antigen is unknown. Averaging roughly 100 mL, one heparinised blood draw was given by each donor. The data were taken from a study of beta chain features in type 1 diabetes. Study overall: Sorted cells numbering some 110 million were examined across all samples. The study, taken as a whole, reports: A moderate, significant TCRB CDR3 shortening appeared in type 1 diabetes across four CD4+ subsets. When VDJ junctions were examined, type 1 diabetes patients showed fewer insertions and more deletions.

Every isolated RNA sample was fully reverse transcribed, so sequencing captured expressed TCRB transcripts. Naive, central memory and regulatory T cell samples averaged approximately 3.8 million reads. Generated by immunoSEQ multiplex PCR, the TCRdb table keeps only in-frame clones and is missing some. The repertoire consists of some 290,000 clones, with 14% occurring once and the leading ten covering about 0.016%. Germline V gene lookup returns CDR1 SNHLY and CDR2 FYNNEI. This CDR3 comprises 12 residues. The V gene lost 7 bases and the J gene lost 7 bases, with 11 bases spanning the gap. This clonotype originated in a man between 25 and 39 years old with type 1 diabetes. Sequenced sample: naive CD4+ T cells from blood. This chain uses TRBV2 with TRBJ2-1; D not resolved. CDR3 region: CASTPTENEQFF. CDR3 nucleotide sequence: TGTGCCAGCACCCCTACTGAGAATGAGCAGTTCTTC.